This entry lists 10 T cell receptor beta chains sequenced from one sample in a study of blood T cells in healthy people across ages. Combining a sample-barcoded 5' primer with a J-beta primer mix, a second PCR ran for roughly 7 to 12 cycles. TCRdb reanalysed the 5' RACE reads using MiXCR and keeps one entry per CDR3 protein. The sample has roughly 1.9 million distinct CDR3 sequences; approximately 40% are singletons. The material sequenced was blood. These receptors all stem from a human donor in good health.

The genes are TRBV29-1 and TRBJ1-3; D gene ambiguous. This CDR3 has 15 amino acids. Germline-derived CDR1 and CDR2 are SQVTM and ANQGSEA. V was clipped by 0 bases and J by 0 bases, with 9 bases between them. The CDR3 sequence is CSVEDQEGSGNTIYF. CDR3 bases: TGCAGCGTTGAAGATCAGGAGGGCTCTGGAAACACCATATATTTT. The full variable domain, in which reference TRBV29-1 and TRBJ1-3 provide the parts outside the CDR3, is SAVISQKPSRDICQRGTSLTIQCQVDSQVTMMFWYRQQPGQSLTLIATANQGSEATYESGFVIDKFPISRPNLTFSTLTVSNMSPEDSSIYLCSVEDQEGSGNTIYFGEGSWLTVV.

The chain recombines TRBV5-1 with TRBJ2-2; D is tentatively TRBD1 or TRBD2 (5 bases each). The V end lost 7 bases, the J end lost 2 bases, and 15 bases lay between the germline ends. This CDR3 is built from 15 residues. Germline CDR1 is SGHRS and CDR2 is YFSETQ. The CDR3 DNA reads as TGCGCCAGCGAGCCTACAGGACTTAACACCGGGGAGCTGTTTTTT. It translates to CASEPTGLNTGELFF.

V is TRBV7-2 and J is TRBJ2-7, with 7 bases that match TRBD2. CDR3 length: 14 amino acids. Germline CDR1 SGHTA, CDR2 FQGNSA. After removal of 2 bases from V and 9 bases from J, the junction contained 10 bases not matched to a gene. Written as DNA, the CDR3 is TGTGCCAGCAGCTTACTAGCGGAGACTGACGGGCAGTACTTC. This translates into CASSLLAETDGQYF. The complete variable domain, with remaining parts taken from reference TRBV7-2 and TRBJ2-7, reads GAGVSQSPSNKVTEKGKDVELRCDPISGHTALYWYRQSLGQGLEFLIYFQGNSAPDKSGLPSDRFSAERTGGSVSTLTIQRTQQEDSAVYLCASSLLAETDGQYFGPGTRLTVT.

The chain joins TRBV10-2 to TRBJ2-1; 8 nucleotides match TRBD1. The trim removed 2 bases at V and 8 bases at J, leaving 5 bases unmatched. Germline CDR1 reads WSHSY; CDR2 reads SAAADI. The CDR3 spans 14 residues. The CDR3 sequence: CASSETSTGDEQFF. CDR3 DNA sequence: TGCGCCAGCAGTGAGACCTCGACAGGGGATGAGCAGTTCTTC.

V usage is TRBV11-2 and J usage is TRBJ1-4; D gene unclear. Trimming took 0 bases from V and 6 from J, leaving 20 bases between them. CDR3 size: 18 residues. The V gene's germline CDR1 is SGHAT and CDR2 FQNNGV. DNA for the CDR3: TGTGCCAGCAGCTTAGAATACGGATCCCGATCGGTCGATGAAAAACTGTTTTTT. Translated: CASSLEYGSRSVDEKLFF.

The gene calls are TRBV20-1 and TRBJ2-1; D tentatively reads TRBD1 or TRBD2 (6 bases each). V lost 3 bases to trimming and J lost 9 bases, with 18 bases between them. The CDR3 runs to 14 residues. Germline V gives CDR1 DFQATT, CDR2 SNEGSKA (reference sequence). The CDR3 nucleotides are TGCAGTGCTAGTAGGGGGGAATCTTGGGGTGAGCAGTTCTTC. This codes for CSASRGESWGEQFF.

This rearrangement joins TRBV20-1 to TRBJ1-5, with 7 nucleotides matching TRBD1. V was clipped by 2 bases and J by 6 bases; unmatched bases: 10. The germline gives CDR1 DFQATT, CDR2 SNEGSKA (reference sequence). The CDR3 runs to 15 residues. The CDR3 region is CSARPSGQAFQPQHF. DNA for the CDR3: TGCAGTGCTAGACCTTCTGGACAGGCATTTCAGCCCCAGCATTTT.

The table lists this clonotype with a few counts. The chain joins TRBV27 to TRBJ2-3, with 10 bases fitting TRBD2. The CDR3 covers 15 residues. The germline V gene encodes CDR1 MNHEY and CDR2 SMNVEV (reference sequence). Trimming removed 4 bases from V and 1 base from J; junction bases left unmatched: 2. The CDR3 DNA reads TGTGCCAGCAGTTGGACTAGCGGACGCACAGATACGCAGTATTTT. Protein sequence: CASSWTSGRTDTQYF.

DNA for the CDR3: TGCAGTGCTTACCCAGTAGACCAGGGGGCCCATGGTGGCTACACCTTC. This encodes CSAYPVDQGAHGGYTF. This sequence joins TRBV20-1 and TRBJ1-2, with TRBD1 matching 8 bases. The V and J ends lost 5 bases and 7 bases, in that order; junction bases with no gene match: 18. The CDR3 totals 16 residues. The V gene's germline CDR1 is DFQATT and CDR2 SNEGSKA (reference sequence).

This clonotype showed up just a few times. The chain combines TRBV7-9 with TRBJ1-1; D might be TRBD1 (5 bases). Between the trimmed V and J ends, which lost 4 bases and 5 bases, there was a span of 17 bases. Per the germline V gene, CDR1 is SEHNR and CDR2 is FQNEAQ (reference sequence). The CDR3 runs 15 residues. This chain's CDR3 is CASSWGRWGQTEAFF. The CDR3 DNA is TGTGCCAGCAGCTGGGGACGGTGGGGCCAGACTGAAGCTTTCTTT.